The 7 T cell receptor beta chains presented below share a single source sample, sequenced in a study of T cells in Graves' hyperthyroidism and ophthalmopathy. There were TCR beta CDR3 regions amplified from RNA transcripts. HTBI primers were employed in a first-round RT-PCR of the TCR CDR3. TCRdb passed the multiplex PCR reads through MiXCR, listing each CDR3 protein once. This table holds around 520,000 distinct CDR3 sequences, around 13% found once. The sample was blood. The receptors stem from a woman aged 40 to 50 with Graves' hyperthyroidism.

To note about this clonotype: It may be a read error: a sequence one base away is much more abundant. This rearrangement joins TRBV12-3 or TRBV12-4 to TRBJ2-1; 11 bases match TRBD2. The length of the CDR3 is 16 residues. V gave up 6 bases and J gave up 6 bases; unmatched junction bases: 10. CDR3 sequence reads: CASSRRTSGLCNEQFF. For the CDR3, the DNA is TGTGCCAGCAGCCGCCGGACTAGCGGGCTCTGCAATGAGCAGTTCTTC.

This clonotype was detected only a few times. The chain recombines TRBV19 with TRBJ2-1; D might be TRBD2 (6 bases). CDR3 length: 13 amino acids. Germline V gene data show CDR1 as LNHDA and CDR2 as SQIVND (reference sequence). V was shortened by 9 bases and J by 9 bases, with 18 bases between the two germline ends. In nucleotides, the CDR3 is TGTGCCAGCGGGACCTGGGGGGATACTGAGCAGTTCTTC. It yields the protein CASGTWGDTEQFF. The whole variable domain, filled in from reference TRBV19 and TRBJ2-1, reads DGGITQSPKYLFRKEGQNVTLSCEQNLNHDAMYWYRQDPGQGLRLIYYSQIVNDFQKGDIAEGYSVSREKKESFPLTVTSAQKNPTAFYLCASGTWGDTEQFFGPGTRLTVL.

This clonotype came up many times. The chain links TRBV18 to TRBJ2-5; TRBD1 matches 8 bases. J gave up 0 bases and V 5 bases, and 8 bases lay outside the gene matches. Germline V CDR1 and CDR2: KGHSH, LQKENI. The CDR3 runs 16 residues. The CDR3 DNA is TGTGCCAGCTCAAACCTGGGACAGGAGTACCAAGAGACCCAGTACTTC. Protein: CASSNLGQEYQETQYF. The full variable domain, its missing parts supplied by reference TRBV18 and TRBJ2-5, is NAGVMQNPRHLVRRRGQEARLRCSPMKGHSHVYWYRQLPEEGLKFMVYLQKENIIDESGMPKERFSAEFPKEGPSILRIQQVVRGDSAAYFCASSNLGQEYQETQYFGPGTRLLVL.

The rearrangement uses TRBV20-1 and TRBJ2-2, with D possibly matching TRBD1 (6 bases). There are 15 residues in the CDR3. Trimming pared 4 bases from V and 0 bases from J, leaving 12 bases between. Germline CDR1 and CDR2: DFQATT and SNEGSKA (reference sequence). The CDR3 DNA follows: TGCAGTGCTAATCCCGAGGGGGCGAACACCGGGGAGCTGTTTTTT. Translated, it gives CSANPEGANTGELFF.

A note on this clonotype: A much larger clone differs by one base, so this may be a read error. The CDR3 loop reads CSARDTSVAEELFF. The CDR3 DNA is TGCAGTGCTAGGGATACTAGCGTAGCCGAGGAGCTGTTTTTT. This chain uses TRBV20-1 with TRBJ2-2, with TRBD2 matching over 7 bases. V trimming: 3 bases; J trimming: 10 bases; junction bases outside the gene matches: 11. Germline CDR1 DFQATT, CDR2 SNEGSKA (reference sequence). CDR3 size: 14 residues.

This clonotype was counted a single time. A much larger clone lies one base from this, so it may be a read error. This sequence joins TRBV27 and TRBJ2-7; 7 nucleotides match TRBD1. The better agreement between TRBJ2-1 and the DNA end casts doubt on the J call. CDR1 is MNHEY and CDR2 is SMNVEV in the germline V gene (reference sequence). CDR3 size: 17 residues. CDR3 sequence: CASSPNLQGLSSYEQFF. The CDR3 nucleotides are TGTGCCAGCAGCCCTAACTTACAGGGGTTGAGCTCCTACGAGCAGTTCTTC.

This clonotype was observed at least ten times. The chain recombines TRBV28 with TRBJ2-7, with D possibly TRBD2 on 6 matching bases. The CDR3 is 15 residues long. The germline V gene has CDR1 MDHEN and CDR2 SYDVKM. The V and J ends lost 5 bases and 0 bases respectively, with 14 bases between them. The CDR3 spells CASSHLAGSSYEQYF. The CDR3 bases are TGTGCCAGCAGTCACCTGGCGGGGAGCTCCTACGAGCAGTACTTC. Complete variable domain (other parts from reference TRBV28 and TRBJ2-7): DVKVTQSSRYLVKRTGEKVFLECVQDMDHENMFWYRQDPGLGLRLIYFSYDVKMKEKGDIPEGYSVSREKKERFSLILESASTNQTSMYLCASSHLAGSSYEQYFGPGTRLTVT.